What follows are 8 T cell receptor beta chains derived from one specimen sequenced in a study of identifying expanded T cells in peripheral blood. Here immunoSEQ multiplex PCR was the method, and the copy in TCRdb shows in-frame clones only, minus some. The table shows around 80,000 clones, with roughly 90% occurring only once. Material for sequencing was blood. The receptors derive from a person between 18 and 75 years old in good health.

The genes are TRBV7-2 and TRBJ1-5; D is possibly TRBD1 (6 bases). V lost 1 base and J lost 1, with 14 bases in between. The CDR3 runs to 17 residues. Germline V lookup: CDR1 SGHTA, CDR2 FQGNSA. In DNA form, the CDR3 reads TGTGCCAGCAGCTTAGGTTTCAACAGGGACAGCAATCAGCCCCAGCATTTT. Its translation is CASSLGFNRDSNQPQHF.

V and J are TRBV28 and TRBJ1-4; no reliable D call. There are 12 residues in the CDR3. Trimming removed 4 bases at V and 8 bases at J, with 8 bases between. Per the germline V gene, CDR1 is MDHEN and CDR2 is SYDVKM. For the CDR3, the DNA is TGTGCCAGCAGTTACGACCTCGAAAAACTGTTTTTT. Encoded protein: CASSYDLEKLFF.

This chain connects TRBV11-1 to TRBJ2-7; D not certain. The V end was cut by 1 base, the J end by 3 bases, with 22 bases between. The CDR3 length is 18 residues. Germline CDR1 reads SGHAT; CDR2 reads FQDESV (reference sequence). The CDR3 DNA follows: TGTGCCAGCAGCTTAGGCGCCCCGGTCCAACCCGCAAACTACGAGCAGTACTTC. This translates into CASSLGAPVQPANYEQYF.

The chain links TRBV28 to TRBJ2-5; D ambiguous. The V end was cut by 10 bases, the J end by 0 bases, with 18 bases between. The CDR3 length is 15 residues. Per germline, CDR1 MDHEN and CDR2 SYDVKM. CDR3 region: CATSRLTPYQETQYF. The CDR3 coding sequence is TGTGCCACAAGCCGACTGACCCCGTACCAAGAGACCCAGTACTTC.

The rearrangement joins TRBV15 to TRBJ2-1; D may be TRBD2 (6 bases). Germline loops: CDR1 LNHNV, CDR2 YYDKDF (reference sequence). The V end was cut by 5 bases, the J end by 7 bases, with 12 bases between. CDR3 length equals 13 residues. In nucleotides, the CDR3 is TGTGCCACCAGCCCCCGGACTATGAATGAGCAGTTCTTC. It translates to CATSPRTMNEQFF.

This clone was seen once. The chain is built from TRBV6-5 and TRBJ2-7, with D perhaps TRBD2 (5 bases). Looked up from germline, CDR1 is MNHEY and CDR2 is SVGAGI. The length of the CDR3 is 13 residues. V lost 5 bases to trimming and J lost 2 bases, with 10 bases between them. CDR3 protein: CASSQPGTYEQYF. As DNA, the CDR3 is TGTGCCAGCAGTCAACCCGGGACCTACGAGCAGTACTTC.

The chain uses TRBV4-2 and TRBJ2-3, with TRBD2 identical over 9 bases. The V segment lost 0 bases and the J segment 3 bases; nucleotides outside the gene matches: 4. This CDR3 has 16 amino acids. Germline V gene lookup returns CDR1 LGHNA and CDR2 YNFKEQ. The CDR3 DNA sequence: TGTGCCAGCAGCCAAGAGCTCGCGGGAGGGACAGATACGCAGTATTTT. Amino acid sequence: CASSQELAGGTDTQYF.

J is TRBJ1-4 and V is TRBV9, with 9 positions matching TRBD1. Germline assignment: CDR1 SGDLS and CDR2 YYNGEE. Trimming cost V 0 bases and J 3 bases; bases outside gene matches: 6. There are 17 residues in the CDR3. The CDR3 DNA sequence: TGTGCCAGCAGCGTAGCCGGGACAGGGTCAGCTAATGAAAAACTGTTTTTT. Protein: CASSVAGTGSANEKLFF.